These 10 T cell receptor beta chains originate from one sample sequenced in a study of blood T cell repertoires in COVID-19. Some clones are missing from TCRdb's copy, which holds only in-frame ones; the method was immunoSEQ multiplex PCR. The repertoire holds about 240,000 clones, with 60% to 75% as singletons. The material sequenced was peripheral blood. Source of these receptors: an elderly woman with acute or convalescent COVID-19.

This chain joins TRBV11-2 and TRBJ1-2; 7 bases map to TRBD1. The V and J ends lost 1 base and 0 bases, in that order; junction bases with no gene match: 2. CDR1 and CDR2 from the germline V gene are SGHAT and FQNNGV. The CDR3 runs to 15 residues. The CDR3 sequence is CASSLGQGANYGYTF. Here the CDR3 DNA reads TGTGCCAGCAGCTTAGGACAGGGAGCTAACTATGGCTACACCTTC.

This chain links TRBV18 with TRBJ1-2, with D hard to call. Trimming pared 0 bases from V and 2 bases from J, leaving 10 bases between. The CDR3 loop spans 15 amino acids. Germline V gene lookup returns CDR1 KGHSH and CDR2 LQKENI. Written as DNA, the CDR3 is TGTGCCAGCTCACCACCCGGTCGAGGGAACTATGGCTACACCTTC. This translates into CASSPPGRGNYGYTF.

In its sample, this clone was seen once. This chain links TRBV3-1 (or the pseudogene TRBV3-2) with TRBJ2-1, with TRBD1 as a possible D gene (7 bases). V was shortened by 4 bases and J by 8 bases, with 24 bases between the two germline ends. The CDR3 is made up of 17 amino acids. CDR1 is LGHDT and CDR2 is YNNKEL in the germline V gene (reference sequence). The CDR3 region has the DNA TGTGCCAGCAGCCTTCAGGGGGTATATCATAGCGGTGATGAGCAGTTCTTC. The encoded protein is CASSLQGVYHSGDEQFF.

The chain links TRBV18 to TRBJ1-4, with 8 positions matching TRBD1. Per the germline V gene, CDR1 is KGHSH and CDR2 is LQKENI. J was trimmed by 4 bases and V by 2 bases; bases with no gene match: 3. CDR3 length: 15 residues. The CDR3 loop reads CASSPKTGGNEKLFF. As DNA, the CDR3 is TGTGCCAGCTCACCAAAAACAGGGGGTAATGAAAAACTGTTTTTT.

This clone showed up just once. DNA for the CDR3: TGTGCCAGCAGTGAAGAGGGGGGGGCGGGCAATCAGCCCCAGCATTTT. Its translation: CASSEEGGAGNQPQHF. The rearrangement uses TRBV2 and TRBJ1-5; a possible D gene is TRBD1 (6 bases). Germline lookup yields CDR1 SNHLY and CDR2 FYNNEI. V dropped 1 base and J dropped 2 bases, with 12 bases sitting between them. This CDR3 comprises 16 residues.

CDR3 bases: TGTGCCAGCAGCTTGTCGGGAACCCGGGTAGAAGCTTTCTTT. This translates into CASSLSGTRVEAFF. The V call is TRBV5-4, the J call TRBJ1-1, with D uncertain. V was clipped by 1 base and J by 8 bases, with 15 bases between them. The CDR3 contains 14 residues. Germline loops: CDR1 SGHNT, CDR2 YYREEE (reference sequence).

The J gene is TRBJ2-1, the V gene TRBV3-1 (or the pseudogene TRBV3-2), with 7 bases fitting TRBD2. The V gene's germline CDR1 is LGHDT and CDR2 YNNKEL (reference sequence). The V segment lost 2 bases and the J segment 0 bases; nucleotides outside the gene matches: 7. CDR3 length equals 17 residues. CDR3 nucleotides: TGTGCCAGCAGCCAATATAAGGGCGGGAGCTCCTACAATGAGCAGTTCTTC. This codes for CASSQYKGGSSYNEQFF.

The chain combines TRBV6-5 with TRBJ1-1, with D perhaps TRBD1 (5 bases). The germline V gene encodes CDR1 MNHEY and CDR2 SVGAGI. This CDR3 contains 16 residues. V was trimmed by 0 bases and J by 0 bases, leaving 11 bases between them. CDR3 residues: CASSYSSDTLNTEAFF. As DNA, the CDR3 is TGTGCCAGCAGTTACTCGTCGGACACTCTGAACACTGAAGCTTTCTTT.

The chain carries TRBV7-4 and TRBJ2-7, with TRBD1 identical over 7 bases. The CDR3 totals 17 residues. Trimming at V came to 7 bases and at J to 1 base, leaving 16 bases not matched to a gene. Germline V gene lookup returns CDR1 SGHVT and CDR2 SQSDAQ. DNA of the CDR3: TGTGCCAGCACCCAAACCCCGGGACAGAATTTATCCTACGAGCAGTACTTC. Translated, it gives CASTQTPGQNLSYEQYF.

The V call is TRBV7-9, the J call TRBJ1-2; D is perhaps TRBD1 (5 bases). Between the trimmed V and J ends, which lost 10 bases and 4 bases, there was a span of 16 bases. Germline V gene data show CDR1 as SEHNR and CDR2 as FQNEAQ (reference sequence). CDR3 length equals 13 residues. CDR3 protein: CATRGNSGYGYTF. The CDR3 nucleotides read TGTGCCACGCGGGGGAACAGCGGCTATGGCTACACCTTC.